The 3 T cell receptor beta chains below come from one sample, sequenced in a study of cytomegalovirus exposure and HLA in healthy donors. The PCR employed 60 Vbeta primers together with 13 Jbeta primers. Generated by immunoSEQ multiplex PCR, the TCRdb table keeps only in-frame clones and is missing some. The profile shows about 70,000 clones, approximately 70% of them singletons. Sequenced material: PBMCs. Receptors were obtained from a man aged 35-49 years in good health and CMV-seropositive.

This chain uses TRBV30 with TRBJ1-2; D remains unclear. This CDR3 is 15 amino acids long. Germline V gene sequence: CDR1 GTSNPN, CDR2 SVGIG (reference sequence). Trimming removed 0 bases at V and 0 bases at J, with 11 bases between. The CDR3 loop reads CAWSVSNRANYGYTF. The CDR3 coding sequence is TGTGCCTGGAGTGTATCTAACAGAGCTAACTATGGCTACACCTTC.

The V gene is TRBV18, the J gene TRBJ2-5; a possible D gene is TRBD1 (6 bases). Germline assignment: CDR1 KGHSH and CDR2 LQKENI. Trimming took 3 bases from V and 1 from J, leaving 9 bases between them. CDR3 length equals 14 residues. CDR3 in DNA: TGTGCCAGCTCACCCTTGGGGGCCCAAGAGACCCAGTACTTC. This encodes CASSPLGAQETQYF.

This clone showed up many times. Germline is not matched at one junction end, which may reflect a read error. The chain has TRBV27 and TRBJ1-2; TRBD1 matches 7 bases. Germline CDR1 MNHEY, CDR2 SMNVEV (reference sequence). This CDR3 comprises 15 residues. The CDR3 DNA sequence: TGTGCCACCAGTCAGGGCGGAGGGGGCTTCTATGGCTACACCTTC. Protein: CATSQGGGGFYGYTF.